This T cell receptor beta chain appears in the sequencing data of a study of cytomegalovirus exposure and HLA in healthy donors. PCR involved 60 Vbeta and 13 Jbeta primers. The table came from immunoSEQ multiplex PCR; TCRdb's copy has only in-frame clones and leaves some out. The sample records 120,000 to 150,000 clones, approximately 70% being singletons. V lost 1 base to trimming and J lost 6 bases, with 18 bases between them. The germline V gene has CDR1 SQVTM and CDR2 ANQGSEA. The CDR3 spans 15 residues. The chain employs TRBV29-1 and TRBJ1-2; tentatively, D is TRBD1 (5 bases). This receptor was obtained from a human donor in good health. Sequencing was carried out using PBMCs. The CDR3 DNA follows: TGCAGCGTTGAAGCCAGGGACTTAAGCAGTGATGGCTACACCTTC. Protein sequence: CSVEARDLSSDGYTF.